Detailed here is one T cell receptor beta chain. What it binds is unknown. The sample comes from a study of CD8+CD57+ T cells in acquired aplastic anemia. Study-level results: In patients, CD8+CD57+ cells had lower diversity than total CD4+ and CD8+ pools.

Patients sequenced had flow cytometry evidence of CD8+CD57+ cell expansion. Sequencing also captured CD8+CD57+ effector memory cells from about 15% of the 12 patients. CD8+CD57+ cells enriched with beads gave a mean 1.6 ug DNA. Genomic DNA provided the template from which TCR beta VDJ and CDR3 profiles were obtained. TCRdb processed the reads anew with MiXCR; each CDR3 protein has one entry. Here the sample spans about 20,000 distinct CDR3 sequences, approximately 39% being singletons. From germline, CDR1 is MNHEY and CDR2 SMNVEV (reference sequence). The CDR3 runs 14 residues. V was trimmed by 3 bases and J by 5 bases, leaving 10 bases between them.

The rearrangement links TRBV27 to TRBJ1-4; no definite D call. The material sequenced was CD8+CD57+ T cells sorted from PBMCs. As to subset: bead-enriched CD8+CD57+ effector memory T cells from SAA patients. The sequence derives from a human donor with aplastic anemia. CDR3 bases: TGTGCCAGCAGTTTTAGGCCGACGAATGAAAAACTGTTTTTT. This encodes CASSFRPTNEKLFF. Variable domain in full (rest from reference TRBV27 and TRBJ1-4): EAQVTQNPRYLITVTGKKLTVTCSQNMNHEYMSWYRQDPGLGLRQIYYSMNVEVTDKGDVPEGYKVSRKEKRNFPLILESPSPNQTSLYFCASSFRPTNEKLFFGSGTQLSVL.